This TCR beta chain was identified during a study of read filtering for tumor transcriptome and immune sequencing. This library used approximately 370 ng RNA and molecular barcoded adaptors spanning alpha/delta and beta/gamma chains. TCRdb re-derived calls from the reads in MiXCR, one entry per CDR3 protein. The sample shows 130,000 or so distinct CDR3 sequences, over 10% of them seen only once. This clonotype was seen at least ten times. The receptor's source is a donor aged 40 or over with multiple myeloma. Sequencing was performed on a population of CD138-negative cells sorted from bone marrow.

For the CDR3, the DNA is TGTGCCAGCAGTTACTATGGCTCTGGGGCCAACGTCCTGACTTTC. The encoded protein is CASSYYGSGANVLTF. The rearrangement uses TRBV6-5 and TRBJ2-6; the D is unclear. Between the trimmed V and J ends, which lost 1 base and 0 bases, there was a span of 4 bases. Germline V gives CDR1 MNHEY, CDR2 SVGAGI. The CDR3 totals 15 residues.